Listed below are T cell receptor beta chains from one sample, sequenced in a study of blood T cell repertoires in COVID-19. Repertoires were generated with immunoSEQ multiplex PCR, while TCRdb's copy carries only in-frame clones and drops some. In the table there are about 17,000 clones, 85% to 90% of which are singletons. The sample taken for sequencing was peripheral blood. Receptors were obtained from a human donor with active COVID-19. The donor label of this sample is uncertain. Both conserved end residues are part of each CDR3. Fields, in order: CDR3 DNA, CDR3 protein, V gene, D gene, J gene, clone size. The D gene is left open where the match is weak. The size entry is marked missing in some rows and otherwise reads once, few, many or a size class.

CDR3nt: TGCGCCAGCAGCCAAGATGGGCAGGGTATAAGCGGCTACACCTTC
CDR3aa: CASSQDGQGISGYTF
v_gene: TRBV4-1
d_gene: NA
j_gene: TRBJ1-2
abundance: once

CDR3nt: TGCGCCAGCAGCCAAGAGGACAGGTCATTCTATGGCTACACCTTC
CDR3aa: CASSQEDRSFYGYTF
v_gene: TRBV4-3
d_gene: TRBD1
j_gene: TRBJ1-2
abundance: NA

CDR3nt: TGTGCCAGCATTTTCGCGGACAGGGACTATGGCTACACCTTC
CDR3aa: CASIFADRDYGYTF
v_gene: TRBV5-6
d_gene: TRBD1
j_gene: TRBJ1-2
abundance: NA

CDR3nt: TGTGCCAGCAGCGTGGAACAGGGGGCCAACTACGAGCAGTACTTC
CDR3aa: CASSVEQGANYEQYF
v_gene: TRBV9
d_gene: TRBD1
j_gene: TRBJ2-7
abundance: NA

CDR3nt: TGTGCCAGCAGCTTAGCCGGGGGTTCATACGAGCAGTACTTC
CDR3aa: CASSLAGGSYEQYF
v_gene: TRBV7-2
d_gene: NA
j_gene: TRBJ2-7
abundance: NA

CDR3nt: TGTGCCAGCAGCGGATGGGGACAGGGTGCCGGGGAGCTGTTTTTT
CDR3aa: CASSGWGQGAGELFF
v_gene: TRBV7-6
d_gene: TRBD1
j_gene: TRBJ2-2
abundance: NA

CDR3nt: TGTGCCAGCAGTTCCTTAGGACAGGGCCGGAACACCGGGGAGCTGTTTTTT
CDR3aa: CASSSLGQGRNTGELFF
v_gene: TRBV6-2/TRBV6-3
d_gene: TRBD1
j_gene: TRBJ2-2
abundance: NA

CDR3nt: TGTGCCAGCAGTTACTCGACTAGCGGGGGGGCTGAGCAGTTCTTC
CDR3aa: CASSYSTSGGAEQFF
v_gene: TRBV6-2/TRBV6-3
d_gene: TRBD2
j_gene: TRBJ2-1
abundance: few

CDR3nt: TGTGCCAGCTGCACAGGGGCACCCTTGTGCACTGAAGCTTTCTTT
CDR3aa: CASCTGAPLCTEAFF
v_gene: TRBV6-5
d_gene: TRBD1
j_gene: TRBJ1-1
abundance: NA

CDR3nt: TGTGTCAGCAGCTCGGGACAGGGATATGAAAAACTGTTTTTT
CDR3aa: CVSSSGQGYEKLFF
v_gene: TRBV7-2
d_gene: TRBD1
j_gene: TRBJ1-4
abundance: NA

CDR3nt: TGTGCCAGCAGTTACCTGGCTAGCGGGGCTGGGAATGAGCAGTTCTTC
CDR3aa: CASSYLASGAGNEQFF
v_gene: TRBV6-2/TRBV6-3
d_gene: TRBD2
j_gene: TRBJ2-1
abundance: NA

CDR3nt: TGTGCCAGCAGCCAGGGTTACCCCGGGACAGGGGTTCAAGTGGGCAATCAGCCCCAGCATTTT
CDR3aa: CASSQGYPGTGVQVGNQPQHF
v_gene: TRBV4-2
d_gene: TRBD1
j_gene: TRBJ1-5
abundance: NA

CDR3nt: TGTGCCAGCAGCTTGGCAGGGGTCTATGGCTACACCTTC
CDR3aa: CASSLAGVYGYTF
v_gene: TRBV7-2
d_gene: NA
j_gene: TRBJ1-2
abundance: NA

CDR3nt: TGCGCCAGCAGGGCGAGGGACACAGGGAACACTGAAGCTTTCTTT
CDR3aa: CASRARDTGNTEAFF
v_gene: TRBV5-1
d_gene: NA
j_gene: TRBJ1-1
abundance: NA

CDR3nt: TGCAGCGTTCAACAGGGAACAGGGCCCCAGCATTTT
CDR3aa: CSVQQGTGPQHF
v_gene: TRBV29-1
d_gene: NA
j_gene: TRBJ1-5
abundance: once

CDR3nt: TGCAGTGCCAGTAACTTAGCAGATACGCAGTATTTT
CDR3aa: CSASNLADTQYF
v_gene: TRBV20-1
d_gene: NA
j_gene: TRBJ2-3
abundance: once

CDR3nt: TGTGCCAGCTCACCAGGCCGGTCTAGTTACGAGCAGTACTTC
CDR3aa: CASSPGRSSYEQYF
v_gene: TRBV18
d_gene: NA
j_gene: TRBJ2-7
abundance: NA

CDR3nt: TGCGCCAGCAGCCAAAGACTCGTTTCGGATACGCAGTATTTT
CDR3aa: CASSQRLVSDTQYF
v_gene: TRBV4-3
d_gene: NA
j_gene: TRBJ2-3
abundance: NA

CDR3nt: TGTGCCAGCAGTTTCTTGACTAGTTTTCCTGTGGAGACCCAGTACTTC
CDR3aa: CASSFLTSFPVETQYF
v_gene: TRBV28
d_gene: NA
j_gene: TRBJ2-5
abundance: NA

CDR3nt: TGTGCCAGCAAACCGGGACAGGCGTTCTATGGCTACACCTTC
CDR3aa: CASKPGQAFYGYTF
v_gene: TRBV6-6
d_gene: TRBD1
j_gene: TRBJ1-2
abundance: NA

CDR3nt: TGTGCCAGCAGCTCATCAGGGATGGGGAACACTGAAGCTTTCTTT
CDR3aa: CASSSSGMGNTEAFF
v_gene: TRBV4-2
d_gene: NA
j_gene: TRBJ1-1
abundance: NA

CDR3nt: TGTGCCAGCTCACCACCGTTACAGAGCTCCTACGAGCAGTACTTC
CDR3aa: CASSPPLQSSYEQYF
v_gene: TRBV18
d_gene: NA
j_gene: TRBJ2-7
abundance: NA

CDR3nt: TGCGCCAGCAGACCAGCGGGGGCGACTTGGGAGCAGTACTTC
CDR3aa: CASRPAGATWEQYF
v_gene: TRBV5-1
d_gene: TRBD2
j_gene: TRBJ2-7
abundance: NA

CDR3nt: TGTGCCAGTAGTATTTTTGAGCGGGGGGCCTTATACAATGAGCAGTTCTTC
CDR3aa: CASSIFERGALYNEQFF
v_gene: TRBV19
d_gene: TRBD2
j_gene: TRBJ2-1
abundance: NA

CDR3nt: TGTGCCAGCAGCAAACGGGACAGGGCGAATGAGCAGTTCTTC
CDR3aa: CASSKRDRANEQFF
v_gene: TRBV7-9
d_gene: TRBD1
j_gene: TRBJ2-1
abundance: NA

CDR3nt: TGTGCCAGCAGCTTCGCTAGCGGGGGGTCCTACAATGAGCAGTTCTTC
CDR3aa: CASSFASGGSYNEQFF
v_gene: TRBV7-3
d_gene: TRBD2
j_gene: TRBJ2-1
abundance: NA

CDR3nt: TGTGCCAGTAGAGACGGACTAGCGGAAATAATGGCGAACACCGGGGAGCTGTTTTTT
CDR3aa: CASRDGLAEIMANTGELFF
v_gene: TRBV19
d_gene: TRBD2
j_gene: TRBJ2-2
abundance: NA

CDR3nt: TGTGCCAGCAGCTTGGGGTCAGGGCCGTTCTTC
CDR3aa: CASSLGSGPFF
v_gene: TRBV5-6
d_gene: NA
j_gene: TRBJ2-1
abundance: NA

CDR3nt: TGTGCCAGCAGCCTTCGGGACAGCCCCTACGAGCAGTACTTC
CDR3aa: CASSLRDSPYEQYF
v_gene: TRBV21-1
d_gene: NA
j_gene: TRBJ2-7
abundance: NA

CDR3nt: TGTGCCAGCAGCGTAGCCGGACAGGGGAACTATGGCTACACCTTC
CDR3aa: CASSVAGQGNYGYTF
v_gene: TRBV9
d_gene: TRBD1
j_gene: TRBJ1-2
abundance: NA

CDR3nt: TGTGCCAGCAGCCAAGCTAGAGGTGAGACCCAGTACTTC
CDR3aa: CASSQARGETQYF
v_gene: TRBV3-1/TRBV3-2
d_gene: NA
j_gene: TRBJ2-5
abundance: NA

CDR3nt: TGTGCCAGCAGCCATGAGGGGGTGGCGGGGGGTTTAACCTTAAGGCAGTATTTT
CDR3aa: CASSHEGVAGGLTLRQYF
v_gene: TRBV4-2
d_gene: TRBD2
j_gene: TRBJ2-3
abundance: NA

CDR3nt: TGTGCCAGTAGTAGGGCGGGGGGAGACTACGAGCAGTACTTC
CDR3aa: CASSRAGGDYEQYF
v_gene: TRBV19
d_gene: TRBD2
j_gene: TRBJ2-7
abundance: NA

CDR3nt: TGTGCCAGTAGTATCACCGGACTAGCCTACGAGCAGTACTTC
CDR3aa: CASSITGLAYEQYF
v_gene: TRBV19
d_gene: TRBD2
j_gene: TRBJ2-7
abundance: NA

CDR3nt: TGTGCCAGCAGCGACGTAGTGAGGGAGGGGAACACAGATACGCAGTATTTT
CDR3aa: CASSDVVREGNTDTQYF
v_gene: TRBV9
d_gene: TRBD2
j_gene: TRBJ2-3
abundance: NA

CDR3nt: TGCAGTGCTAGAGATCTCTCTGGCTACACCTTC
CDR3aa: CSARDLSGYTF
v_gene: TRBV20-1
d_gene: NA
j_gene: TRBJ1-2
abundance: NA

CDR3nt: TGTGCCAGCAGCTATCCGGGACAGCCCAGTGAAGCTTTCTTT
CDR3aa: CASSYPGQPSEAFF
v_gene: TRBV5-6
d_gene: TRBD1
j_gene: TRBJ1-1
abundance: NA

CDR3nt: TGTGCCAGCAGCACACAAGGGGGCGCCGGCACTGAAGCTTTCTTT
CDR3aa: CASSTQGGAGTEAFF
v_gene: TRBV7-2
d_gene: TRBD1
j_gene: TRBJ1-1
abundance: NA

CDR3nt: TGTGCCAGCAGTTTATTGACAGGGGCCAAAAACATTCAGTACTTC
CDR3aa: CASSLLTGAKNIQYF
v_gene: TRBV28
d_gene: TRBD1
j_gene: TRBJ2-4
abundance: NA

CDR3nt: TGTGCCAGCAGCTTCGACAGCTACGAGCAGTACTTC
CDR3aa: CASSFDSYEQYF
v_gene: TRBV7-6
d_gene: NA
j_gene: TRBJ2-7
abundance: NA

CDR3nt: TGCAGTGCTACTGACAGGGTCATCGGGAATCAGCCCCAGCATTTT
CDR3aa: CSATDRVIGNQPQHF
v_gene: TRBV20-1
d_gene: TRBD1
j_gene: TRBJ1-5
abundance: NA

CDR3nt: TGTGCCAGCAGCTTCTCCCAGGGATCCCTCTATGGCTACACCTTC
CDR3aa: CASSFSQGSLYGYTF
v_gene: TRBV7-2
d_gene: NA
j_gene: TRBJ1-2
abundance: once

CDR3nt: TGTGCCAGCAGTGAAGACAGGGGGCGTTCTAACTATGGCTACACCTTC
CDR3aa: CASSEDRGRSNYGYTF
v_gene: TRBV2
d_gene: TRBD1
j_gene: TRBJ1-2
abundance: NA

CDR3nt: TGCGCCAGCAGCCGTACAGGGATCTCTGGGGCCAACGTCCTGACTTTC
CDR3aa: CASSRTGISGANVLTF
v_gene: TRBV4-3
d_gene: NA
j_gene: TRBJ2-6
abundance: NA

CDR3nt: TGTGCCAGCAGCCAATCTTCCCACGAGCAGTACTTC
CDR3aa: CASSQSSHEQYF
v_gene: TRBV3-1/TRBV3-2
d_gene: NA
j_gene: TRBJ2-7
abundance: once

CDR3nt: TGTGCCAGCAGCTTACAGGGGGGCACAGATACGCAGTATTTT
CDR3aa: CASSLQGGTDTQYF
v_gene: TRBV7-9
d_gene: TRBD1
j_gene: TRBJ2-3
abundance: NA

CDR3nt: TGCAGCGTTGAAACGAACAGGATGACCGCTTTCTTT
CDR3aa: CSVETNRMTAFF
v_gene: TRBV29-1
d_gene: NA
j_gene: TRBJ1-1
abundance: NA

CDR3nt: TGTGCCAGCAGTTCTCGACTTACTAGCGGGGGGAACAATGAGCAGTTCTTC
CDR3aa: CASSSRLTSGGNNEQFF
v_gene: TRBV7-2
d_gene: TRBD2
j_gene: TRBJ2-1
abundance: NA

CDR3nt: TGTGCCAGTAACCGAGGAGGGACAGCCTACGAGCAGTACTTC
CDR3aa: CASNRGGTAYEQYF
v_gene: TRBV19
d_gene: NA
j_gene: TRBJ2-7
abundance: NA

CDR3nt: TGTGCCAGCTCACCACGGCAGACAAACAATGAGCAGTTCTTC
CDR3aa: CASSPRQTNNEQFF
v_gene: TRBV18
d_gene: NA
j_gene: TRBJ2-1
abundance: NA

CDR3nt: TGTGCCAGTATGGATGTTTCGGGGGGGACTCAGCCCCAGCATTTT
CDR3aa: CASMDVSGGTQPQHF
v_gene: TRBV19
d_gene: NA
j_gene: TRBJ1-5
abundance: NA

CDR3nt: TGTGCCAGCAGCCAAGACGGGTTCACAGATACGCAGTATTTT
CDR3aa: CASSQDGFTDTQYF
v_gene: TRBV7-3
d_gene: NA
j_gene: TRBJ2-3
abundance: NA

CDR3nt: TGTGCCAGCAGTTTAGTAGGGGACACTGAAGCTTTCTTT
CDR3aa: CASSLVGDTEAFF
v_gene: TRBV12-3/TRBV12-4
d_gene: NA
j_gene: TRBJ1-1
abundance: NA

CDR3nt: TGTGCCAGCAGCCGCTTTGGACAGGGAAATTCACCCCTCCACTTT
CDR3aa: CASSRFGQGNSPLHF
v_gene: TRBV5-6
d_gene: TRBD1
j_gene: TRBJ1-6
abundance: NA

CDR3nt: TGTGCCAGCAGCTCAGGGGTTGGCTACACCTTC
CDR3aa: CASSSGVGYTF
v_gene: TRBV7-3
d_gene: NA
j_gene: TRBJ1-2
abundance: NA